This T cell receptor (beta chain) was retrieved from a study of PD-1 blockade in classical Hodgkin lymphoma. Data came from immunoSEQ multiplex PCR; TCRdb stores just in-frame clones and leaves some out. The table lists roughly 41,000 clones, about 74% of them singletons, with 20% to 25% in the top ten. Regarding this clone: Its antigen is still unknown.

The junction had 11 bases not matched to a gene; V was cut back by 2 bases and J by 3 bases. The CDR3 sequence is 17 residues long. In germline, CDR1 is SGHTA, CDR2 FQGNSA. All patients relapsed after autologous stem cell transplantation, and brentuximab vedotin exposure varied. Regarding the study as a whole: Before treatment, TCR diversity in newly diagnosed patients was reportedly lower than in healthy donors.

The genes are TRBV7-2 and TRBJ2-7; 9 bases agree with TRBD1. Specimen: peripheral blood mononuclear cells (PBMCs), collected at baseline. The source of this sequence is a human donor with classical Hodgkin lymphoma. CDR3 sequence: CASSLLSWGQGSYEQYF. DNA of the CDR3: TGTGCCAGCAGCTTACTTAGTTGGGGACAGGGTAGCTACGAGCAGTACTTC.